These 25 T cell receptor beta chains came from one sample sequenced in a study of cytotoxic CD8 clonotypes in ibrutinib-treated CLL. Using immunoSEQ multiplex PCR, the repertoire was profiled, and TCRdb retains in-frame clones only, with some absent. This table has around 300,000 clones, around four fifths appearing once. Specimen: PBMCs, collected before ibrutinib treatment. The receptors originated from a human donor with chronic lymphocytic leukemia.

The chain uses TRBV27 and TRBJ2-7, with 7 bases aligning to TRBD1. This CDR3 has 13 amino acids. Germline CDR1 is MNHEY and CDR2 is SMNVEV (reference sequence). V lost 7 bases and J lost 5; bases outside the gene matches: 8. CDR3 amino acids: CASMTGPFHEQYF. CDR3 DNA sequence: TGTGCCAGCATGACAGGGCCATTCCACGAGCAGTACTTC.

CDR3 nucleotide sequence: TGTGCCAGCAGTTACGCCACAGCCGGGGAGCTGTTTTTT. It translates to CASSYATAGELFF. The chain combines TRBV6-5 with TRBJ2-2, with D unresolved. Germline V gene data show CDR1 as MNHEY and CDR2 as SVGAGI. The length of the CDR3 is 13 residues. Trimming cost V 2 bases and J 6 bases, with 7 bases left between them.

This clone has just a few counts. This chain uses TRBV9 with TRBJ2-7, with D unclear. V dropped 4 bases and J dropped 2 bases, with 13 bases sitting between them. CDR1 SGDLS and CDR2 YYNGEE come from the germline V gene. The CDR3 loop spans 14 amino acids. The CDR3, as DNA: TGTGCCAGCAGCCTAAACCCTCAACCCTACGAGCAGTACTTC. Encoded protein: CASSLNPQPYEQYF.

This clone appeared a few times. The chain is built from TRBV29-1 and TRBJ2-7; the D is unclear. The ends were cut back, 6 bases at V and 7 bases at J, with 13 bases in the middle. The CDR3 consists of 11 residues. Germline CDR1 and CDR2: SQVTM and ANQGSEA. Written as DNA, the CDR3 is TGCAGCGTGGTCACTTATTGGGAGCAGTACTTC. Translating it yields CSVVTYWEQYF.

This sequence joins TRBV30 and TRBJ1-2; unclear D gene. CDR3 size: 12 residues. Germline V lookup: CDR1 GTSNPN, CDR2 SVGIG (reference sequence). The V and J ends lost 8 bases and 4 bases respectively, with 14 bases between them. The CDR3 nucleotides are TGTGCCCGCGCCGGATTGGGCTATGGCTACACCTTC. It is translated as CARAGLGYGYTF.

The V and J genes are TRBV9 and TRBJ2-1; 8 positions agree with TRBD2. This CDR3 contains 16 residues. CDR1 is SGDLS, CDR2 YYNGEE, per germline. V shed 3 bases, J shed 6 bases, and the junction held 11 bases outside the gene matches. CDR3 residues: CASSARSSGTLNEQFF. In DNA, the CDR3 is TGTGCCAGCAGCGCAAGGAGTAGCGGGACCCTCAATGAGCAGTTCTTC.

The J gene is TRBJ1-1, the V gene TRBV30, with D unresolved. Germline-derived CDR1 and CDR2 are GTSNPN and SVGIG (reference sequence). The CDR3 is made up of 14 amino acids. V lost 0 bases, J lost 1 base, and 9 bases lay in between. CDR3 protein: CAWSVRGQNTEAFF. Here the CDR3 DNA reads TGTGCCTGGAGTGTACGTGGCCAGAACACTGAAGCTTTCTTT. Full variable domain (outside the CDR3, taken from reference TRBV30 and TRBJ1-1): SQTIHQWPATLVQPVGSPLSLECTVEGTSNPNLYWYRQAAGRGLQLLFYSVGIGQISSEVPQNLSASRPQDRQFILSSKKLLLSDSGFYLCAWSVRGQNTEAFFGQGTRLTVV.

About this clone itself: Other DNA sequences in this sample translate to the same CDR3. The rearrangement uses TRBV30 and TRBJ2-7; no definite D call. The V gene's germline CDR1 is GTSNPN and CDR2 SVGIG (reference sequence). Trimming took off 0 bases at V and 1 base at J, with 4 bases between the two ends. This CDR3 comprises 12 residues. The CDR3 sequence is CAWSVVSYEQYF. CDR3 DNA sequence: TGTGCCTGGAGTGTAGTATCCTACGAGCAGTACTTC.

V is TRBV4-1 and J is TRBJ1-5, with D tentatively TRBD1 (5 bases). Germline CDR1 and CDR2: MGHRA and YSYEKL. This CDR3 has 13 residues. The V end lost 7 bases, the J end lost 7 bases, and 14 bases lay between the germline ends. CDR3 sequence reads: CASTHSRDQPQHF. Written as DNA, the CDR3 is TGCGCCAGCACCCACTCCCGGGACCAGCCCCAGCATTTT.

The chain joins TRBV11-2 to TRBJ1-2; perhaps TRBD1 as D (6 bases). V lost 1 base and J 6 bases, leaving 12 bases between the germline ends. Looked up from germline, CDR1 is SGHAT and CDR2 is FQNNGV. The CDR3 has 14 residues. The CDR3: CASSLVGTGHGYTF. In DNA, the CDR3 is TGTGCCAGCAGCTTAGTAGGTACAGGGCATGGCTACACCTTC. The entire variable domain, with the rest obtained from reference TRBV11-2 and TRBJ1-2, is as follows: EAGVAQSPRYKIIEKRQSVAFWCNPISGHATLYWYQQILGQGPKLLIQFQNNGVVDDSQLPKDRFSAERLKGVDSTLKIQPAKLEDSAVYLCASSLVGTGHGYTFGSGTRLTVV.

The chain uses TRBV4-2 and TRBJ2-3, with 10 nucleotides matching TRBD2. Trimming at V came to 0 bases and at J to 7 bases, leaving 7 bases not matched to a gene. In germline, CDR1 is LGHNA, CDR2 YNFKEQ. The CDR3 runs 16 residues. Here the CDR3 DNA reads TGTGCCAGCAGCCAAGAGGCTAGCGGGAGTCTAAATACGCAGTATTTT. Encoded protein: CASSQEASGSLNTQYF.

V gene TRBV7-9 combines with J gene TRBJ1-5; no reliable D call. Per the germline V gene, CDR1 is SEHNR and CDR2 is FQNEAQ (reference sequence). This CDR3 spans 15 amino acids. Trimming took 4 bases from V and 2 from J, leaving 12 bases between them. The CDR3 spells CASSSSLGGNQPQHF. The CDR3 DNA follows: TGTGCCAGCAGCTCAAGTCTCGGGGGCAATCAGCCCCAGCATTTT.

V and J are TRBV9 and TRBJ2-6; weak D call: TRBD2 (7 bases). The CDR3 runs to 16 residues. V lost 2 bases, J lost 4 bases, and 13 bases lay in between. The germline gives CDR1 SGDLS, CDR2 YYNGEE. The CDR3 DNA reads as TGTGCCAGCAGCGTGGGTGCGGGGGCCGGGGCCAACGTCCTGACTTTC. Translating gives CASSVGAGAGANVLTF.

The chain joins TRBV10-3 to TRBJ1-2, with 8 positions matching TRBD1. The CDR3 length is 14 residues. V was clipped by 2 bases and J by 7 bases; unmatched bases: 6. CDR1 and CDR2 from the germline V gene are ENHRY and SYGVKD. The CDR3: CAISETGGSFGYTF. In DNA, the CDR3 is TGTGCCATCAGTGAGACAGGGGGGTCTTTTGGCTACACCTTC.

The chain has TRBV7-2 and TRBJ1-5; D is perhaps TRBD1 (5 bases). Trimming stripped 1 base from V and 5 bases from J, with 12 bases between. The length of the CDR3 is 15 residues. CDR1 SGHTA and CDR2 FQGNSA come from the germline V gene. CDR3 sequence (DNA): TGTGCCAGCAGCTTAGTTAACGGGGGTCATCAGCCCCAGCATTTT. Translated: CASSLVNGGHQPQHF.

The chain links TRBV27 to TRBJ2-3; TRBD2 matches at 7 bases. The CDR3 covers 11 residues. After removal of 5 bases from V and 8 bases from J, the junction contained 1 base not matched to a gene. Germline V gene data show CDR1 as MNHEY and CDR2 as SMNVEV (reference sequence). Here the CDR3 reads CASSGGVTQYF. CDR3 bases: TGTGCCAGCAGTGGGGGGGTTACGCAGTATTTT.

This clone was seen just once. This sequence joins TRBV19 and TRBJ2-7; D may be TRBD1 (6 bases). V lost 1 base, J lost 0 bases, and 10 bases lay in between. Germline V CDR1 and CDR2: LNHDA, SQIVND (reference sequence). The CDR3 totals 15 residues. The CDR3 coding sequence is TGTGCCAGTAGTATAGGAGGGGGACACTCCTACGAGCAGTACTTC. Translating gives CASSIGGGHSYEQYF.

The CDR3 DNA sequence: TGTGCCAGCAGACTAGCTGGGAGCACAGATACGCAGTATTTT. Amino acid sequence: CASRLAGSTDTQYF. V is TRBV27 and J is TRBJ2-3, with D maybe TRBD2 (6 bases). In germline, CDR1 is MNHEY, CDR2 SMNVEV (reference sequence). Trimming shortened V by 6 bases and J by 0 bases, and 10 bases separated the two germline ends. This CDR3 comprises 14 residues.

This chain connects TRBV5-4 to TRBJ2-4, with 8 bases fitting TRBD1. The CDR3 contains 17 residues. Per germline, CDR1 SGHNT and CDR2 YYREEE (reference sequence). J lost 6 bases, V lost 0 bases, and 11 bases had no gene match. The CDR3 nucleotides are TGTGCCAGCAGCTTGGTCCAGGGGGCCCCAATTGGAAACATTCAGTACTTC. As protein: CASSLVQGAPIGNIQYF.

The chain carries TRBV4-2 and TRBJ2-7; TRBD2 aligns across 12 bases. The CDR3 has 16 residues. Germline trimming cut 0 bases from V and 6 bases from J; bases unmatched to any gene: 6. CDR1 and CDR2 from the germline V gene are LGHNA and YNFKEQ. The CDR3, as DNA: TGTGCCAGCAGCCAAGATTCACTAGCGGGAGGTGTCGAGCAGTACTTC. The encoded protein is CASSQDSLAGGVEQYF.

CDR3 in DNA: TGCGCCAGCAGCTGGACCGAGAACACTGAAGCTTTCTTT. This translates into CASSWTENTEAFF. The chain employs TRBV5-1 and TRBJ1-1; D call uncertain. The CDR3 is 13 residues long. The germline V gene encodes CDR1 SGHRS and CDR2 YFSETQ. Trimming left V 3 bases short and J 1 base short, with 7 bases between.

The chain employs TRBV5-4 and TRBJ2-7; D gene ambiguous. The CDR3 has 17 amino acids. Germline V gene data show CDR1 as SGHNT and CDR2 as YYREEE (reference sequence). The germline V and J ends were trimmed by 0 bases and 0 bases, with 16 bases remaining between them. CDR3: CASSLVFQRGSSYEQYF. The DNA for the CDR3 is TGTGCCAGCAGCTTGGTATTCCAGCGCGGAAGCTCCTACGAGCAGTACTTC.

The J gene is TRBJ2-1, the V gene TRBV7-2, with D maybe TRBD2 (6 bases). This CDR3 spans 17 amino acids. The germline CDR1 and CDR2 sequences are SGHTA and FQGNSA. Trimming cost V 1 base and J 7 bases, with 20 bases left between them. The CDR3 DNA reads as TGTGCCAGCAGCTTAGGAGGTTTGGGGGGATTACGGAATGAGCAGTTCTTC. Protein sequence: CASSLGGLGGLRNEQFF.

The CDR3 here is CASSQGVKSQGIAGELFF. Here the CDR3 DNA reads TGCGCCAGCAGCCAAGGGGTAAAATCCCAGGGAATCGCCGGGGAGCTGTTTTTT. The genes are TRBV4-1 and TRBJ2-2; tentative D call: TRBD1 (5 bases). In germline, CDR1 is MGHRA, CDR2 YSYEKL. The CDR3 sequence is 18 residues long. V was cut by 1 base and J by 6 bases, with 21 bases left in between.

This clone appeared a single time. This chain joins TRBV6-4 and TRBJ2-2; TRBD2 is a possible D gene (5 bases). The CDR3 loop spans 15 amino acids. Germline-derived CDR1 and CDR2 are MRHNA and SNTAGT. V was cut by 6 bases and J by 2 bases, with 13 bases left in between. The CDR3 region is CASSRGFPNTGELFF. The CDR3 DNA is TGTGCCAGCAGCCGCGGGTTTCCCAACACCGGGGAGCTGTTTTTT.